The next 14 T cell receptor beta chains were all read from a single sample in a study of cytomegalovirus exposure and HLA in healthy donors. It was with 60 Vbeta and 13 Jbeta primers that the PCR ran. Only in-frame clones appear in the TCRdb table, and some are missing; sequencing was by immunoSEQ multiplex PCR. In the table there are roughly 150,000 clones, roughly 79% of which are singletons. Sequencing was performed on PBMCs. These receptors were taken from a male donor in good health and CMV-seronegative.

The chain links TRBV5-5 to TRBJ2-7; D remains ambiguous. Germline values: CDR1 SGHKS, CDR2 YYEKEE (reference sequence). CDR3 length: 15 amino acids. Trimming left V 0 bases short and J 0 bases short, with 10 bases between. The CDR3, as DNA: TGTGCCAGCAGCTTGGCACAGCCCGGCTCCTACGAGCAGTACTTC. Translation gives CASSLAQPGSYEQYF.

The chain employs TRBV6-6 and TRBJ1-1, with no clear D. V lost 0 bases to trimming and J lost 3 bases, with 11 bases between them. CDR3 size: 15 residues. CDR1 and CDR2 (germline): MNHNY, SVGAGI (reference sequence). CDR3 region: CASSYSEVVYTEAFF. DNA of the CDR3: TGTGCCAGCAGTTACTCGGAGGTGGTATACACTGAAGCTTTCTTT.

The rearrangement uses TRBV6-5 and TRBJ2-7, with 8 bases identical to TRBD1. Germline V gene sequence: CDR1 MNHEY, CDR2 SVGAGI. J gave up 3 bases and V 7 bases, and 8 bases lay outside the gene matches. CDR3 size: 14 residues. CDR3: CASTNDRGNYEQYF. The CDR3 bases are TGTGCCAGCACTAACGACAGGGGCAACTACGAGCAGTACTTC.

The gene calls are TRBV29-1 and TRBJ1-2, with 8 positions matching TRBD1. J gave up 8 bases and V 4 bases, and 12 bases lay outside the gene matches. Germline V CDR1 and CDR2: SQVTM, ANQGSEA. This CDR3 spans 14 amino acids. CDR3 region: CSVALSGQGAGYTF. In DNA, the CDR3 is TGCAGCGTTGCATTGTCTGGTCAGGGGGCCGGCTACACCTTC.

The chain combines TRBV29-1 with TRBJ2-7; D is undetermined. V was pared by 5 bases and J by 6 bases, with 14 bases between. CDR3 length: 12 residues. CDR1 and CDR2 from the germline V gene are SQVTM and ANQGSEA. The CDR3 loop reads CSVNRGMREQYF. The CDR3 DNA reads TGCAGCGTTAACCGCGGCATGCGCGAGCAGTACTTC.

V and J are TRBV19 and TRBJ1-3; no firm D call. Between the trimmed V and J ends, which lost 4 bases and 8 bases, there was a span of 6 bases. The CDR3 spans 11 residues. Germline CDR1 LNHDA, CDR2 SQIVND (reference sequence). The CDR3, as DNA: TGTGCCAGTAGTACGGGAGACACCATATATTTT. Translating it yields CASSTGDTIYF. Drawing the rest from reference TRBV19 and TRBJ1-3, the complete variable domain is DGGITQSPKYLFRKEGQNVTLSCEQNLNHDAMYWYRQDPGQGLRLIYYSQIVNDFQKGDIAEGYSVSREKKESFPLTVTSAQKNPTAFYLCASSTGDTIYFGEGSWLTVV.

V usage is TRBV5-1 and J usage is TRBJ1-1; D is ambiguous. Trimming left V 1 base short and J 4 bases short, with 8 bases between. This CDR3 spans 13 amino acids. The germline CDR1 and CDR2 sequences are SGHRS and YFSETQ. The CDR3 is CASSLMPGTEAFF. CDR3 nucleotides: TGCGCCAGCAGCTTGATGCCGGGCACTGAAGCTTTCTTT.

This clone was found a few times. V usage is TRBV30 and J usage is TRBJ2-5; 7 bases fit TRBD2. The germline V gene has CDR1 GTSNPN and CDR2 SVGIG (reference sequence). The CDR3 spans 15 residues. V was clipped by 1 base and J by 5 bases; unmatched bases: 10. The CDR3 is CAWSGSRPGRETQYF. CDR3 in DNA: TGTGCCTGGAGTGGGTCTCGGCCCGGGAGGGAGACCCAGTACTTC.

This clone was seen a few times. V is TRBV2 and J is TRBJ1-3; possible D gene TRBD1, 6 bases. Germline assignment: CDR1 SNHLY and CDR2 FYNNEI. V was cut by 8 bases and J by 0 bases, with 11 bases left in between. The CDR3 consists of 14 residues. The CDR3 bases are TGTGCCAGCGGGGGCGGTACCTCTGGAAACACCATATATTTT. Translation: CASGGGTSGNTIYF.

The chain links TRBV27 to TRBJ2-1; D unclear. The germline CDR1 and CDR2 sequences are MNHEY and SMNVEV (reference sequence). CDR3 length: 14 amino acids. V was clipped by 3 bases and J by 10 bases, with 16 bases between them. The CDR3 here is CASSFSTDGEEQFF. CDR3 in DNA: TGTGCCAGCAGTTTTTCCACCGACGGAGAAGAGCAGTTCTTC.

The V and J genes are TRBV6-6 and TRBJ2-7, with D tentatively TRBD2 (6 bases). V lost 2 bases and J 4 bases, leaving 6 bases between the germline ends. Germline CDR1 is MNHNY and CDR2 is SVGAGI (reference sequence). The CDR3 has 12 residues. This chain's CDR3 is CASSYAGYEQYF. The CDR3 coding sequence is TGTGCCAGCAGTTACGCGGGGTACGAGCAGTACTTC.

V gene TRBV5-1 combines with J gene TRBJ2-7; 8 bases fit TRBD1. The CDR3 totals 16 residues. From germline, CDR1 is SGHRS and CDR2 YFSETQ. Trimming at V came to 3 bases and at J to 3 bases, leaving 11 bases not matched to a gene. The DNA of the CDR3 is TGCGCCAGCAGCTCCACCACCGGGACAGGCTTCTACGAGCAGTACTTC. Its translation is CASSSTTGTGFYEQYF. Combining the CDR3 with reference TRBV5-1 and TRBJ2-7 gives the whole variable domain KAGVTQTPRYLIKTRGQQVTLSCSPISGHRSVSWYQQTPGQGLQFLFEYFSETQRNKGNFPGRFSGRQFSNSRSEMNVSTLELGDSALYLCASSSTTGTGFYEQYFGPGTRLTVT.

The CDR3 DNA reads as TGCGCCAGCAGCCGGAATTTTGAGACAGGGCCTGAAAAACTGTTTTTT. This gives the protein CASSRNFETGPEKLFF. V gene TRBV4-3 combines with J gene TRBJ1-4; TRBD1 matches at 7 bases. Germline trimming cut 4 bases from V and 7 bases from J; bases unmatched to any gene: 12. CDR3 length equals 16 residues. CDR1 is LGHNA and CDR2 is YSLEER in the germline V gene.

This chain uses TRBV20-1 with TRBJ2-1, with no clear D. This CDR3 spans 10 amino acids. Germline V CDR1 and CDR2: DFQATT, SNEGSKA (reference sequence). V was cut by 6 bases and J by 7 bases, with 7 bases left in between. In nucleotides, the CDR3 is TGCAGTGCCTATGGTAATGAGCAGTTCTTC. Its translation is CSAYGNEQFF.